The clone carrying this T cell receptor beta chain was seen many times. Based on clinical symptoms, serum thyroxine and TRAb, thyroid ultrasound and orbital computed tomography, diagnoses were reached. Template material for amplifying TCR beta CDR3 regions consisted of RNA transcripts. HTBI primers were used for first-round RT-PCR of the TCR CDR3. TCRdb independently ran MiXCR on the multiplex PCR reads; one entry per CDR3 protein. The table has over 650,000 distinct CDR3 sequences, about 15% seen once. This sample is part of a study of T cells in Graves' hyperthyroidism and ophthalmopathy. The receptor was isolated from a man younger than 30 with Graves' hyperthyroidism. Sample: blood.

CDR3 DNA sequence: TGTGCCAGCAGTCCCGGGACTAGCGGGAACCCAGATACGCAGTATTTT. As protein: CASSPGTSGNPDTQYF. The rearrangement joins TRBV28 to TRBJ2-3; TRBD2 matches at 13 bases. From germline, CDR1 is MDHEN and CDR2 SYDVKM. CDR3 length equals 16 residues. V shed 5 bases, J shed 4 bases, and the junction held 6 bases outside the gene matches.